This record concerns one T cell receptor (beta chain) sequence. The sample carries other DNA sequences with the same CDR3. The sample belongs to a study of blood T cell repertoires in COVID-19. On the study more broadly: Spain, Italy and the United States supplied samples that represented acute and convalescent COVID-19. Nucleic acid was either cDNA or gDNA, and it came from T cells, B-cell-depleted T cells, or PBMCs.

In the original analysis: Reference gene primer amplification yielded estimated nucleated cell counts. TCRdb's copy holds only in-frame clones and misses some; the assay was immunoSEQ multiplex PCR. That table gives V, J and clone size, and the DNA gave D and trimming. The sample records roughly 140,000 clones, 88% being singletons. V was trimmed by 2 bases and J by 5 bases, leaving 6 bases between them. Germline V gives CDR1 SGHTA, CDR2 FQGNSA. The CDR3 loop spans 12 amino acids. The chain couples TRBV7-2 to TRBJ2-5; D unclear. The source of this sequence is a human donor in a cohort sampled during active COVID-19. The sequenced sample was peripheral blood. CDR3 loop: CASSLTRETQYF. For the CDR3, the DNA is TGTGCCAGCAGCTTAACTCGGGAGACCCAGTACTTC.